Listed below are T cell receptor beta chains from one sample, sequenced in a study of T cell responses to AZD1222 COVID-19 vaccine. Data came from immunoSEQ multiplex PCR; TCRdb stores just in-frame clones and leaves some out. This table has roughly 200,000 clones, 70% to 90% appearing once. The sample in question was peripheral blood, obtained on day 0 of AZD1222 vaccination. Receptor source: an adult in good health. The CDR3 runs from the conserved cysteine through the conserved F or W. The D gene is left open where the match is weak. Only some rows state a clone size, as once, few, many or a class for expanded clones.

j_call: TRBJ1-2
d_call: .
clone_size: .
v_call: TRBV30
cdr3_aa: CAWSVALSGYGYTF
cdr3_nt: TGTGCCTGGAGTGTAGCCCTTTCGGGCTATGGCTACACCTTC

j_call: TRBJ1-1
d_call: .
clone_size: .
v_call: TRBV27
cdr3_aa: CASSTPLGISEAFF
cdr3_nt: TGTGCCAGCAGTACCCCCCTGGGTATTTCTGAAGCTTTCTTT

j_call: TRBJ2-3
d_call: .
clone_size: .
v_call: TRBV29-1
cdr3_aa: CSVVPGPDTQYF
cdr3_nt: TGCAGCGTTGTACCAGGGCCCGATACGCAGTATTTT

j_call: TRBJ1-5
d_call: TRBD1
clone_size: .
v_call: TRBV12-3/TRBV12-4
cdr3_aa: CASSPDREPQHF
cdr3_nt: TGTGCCAGCAGCCCGGACAGGGAGCCCCAGCATTTT

j_call: TRBJ1-1
d_call: .
clone_size: .
v_call: TRBV7-3
cdr3_aa: CASSLGGMNTEAFF
cdr3_nt: TGTGCCAGCAGCTTAGGGGGCATGAACACTGAAGCTTTCTTT

j_call: TRBJ1-5
d_call: .
clone_size: .
v_call: TRBV19
cdr3_aa: CASSILGREYGNQPQHF
cdr3_nt: TGTGCCAGTAGTATTTTAGGCAGGGAATATGGCAATCAGCCCCAGCATTTT

j_call: TRBJ2-2
d_call: .
clone_size: .
v_call: TRBV5-1
cdr3_aa: CASSIVLGATGELFF
cdr3_nt: TGCGCCAGCAGTATTGTGCTGGGGGCGACCGGGGAGCTGTTTTTT

j_call: TRBJ1-5
d_call: .
clone_size: .
v_call: TRBV2
cdr3_aa: CASSKTANQPQHF
cdr3_nt: TGTGCCAGCAGTAAAACAGCAAATCAGCCCCAGCATTTT

j_call: TRBJ1-1
d_call: .
clone_size: .
v_call: TRBV12-5
cdr3_aa: CASGPPEPVTEAFF
cdr3_nt: TGTGCTAGTGGTCCGCCGGAACCCGTAACTGAAGCTTTCTTT

j_call: TRBJ2-7
d_call: .
clone_size: .
v_call: TRBV5-6
cdr3_aa: CASSYTQGYEQYF
cdr3_nt: TGTGCCAGCAGCTACACTCAGGGATACGAGCAGTACTTC

j_call: TRBJ2-7
d_call: .
clone_size: .
v_call: TRBV20-1
cdr3_aa: CSAGTTYEQYF
cdr3_nt: TGCAGTGCGGGGACCACCTACGAGCAGTACTTC

j_call: TRBJ2-7
d_call: .
clone_size: once
v_call: TRBV21-1
cdr3_aa: CASSKDGPGSYEQYF
cdr3_nt: TGTGCCAGCAGCAAAGATGGTCCAGGCTCCTACGAGCAGTACTTC

j_call: TRBJ2-7
d_call: .
clone_size: .
v_call: TRBV12-5
cdr3_aa: CASGYTGEVVGEQYF
cdr3_nt: TGTGCTAGTGGTTATACAGGGGAGGTTGTCGGCGAGCAGTACTTC